These T cell receptor beta chains were read from a single sample in a study of control samples from healthy donors and cancer patients. Libraries were prepared by immunoSEQ multiplex PCR; TCRdb keeps only in-frame clonotypes and omits some of them. Among fewer than 150,000 clones listed, 85% to 95% were seen once. Sequences were obtained from blood. The source of these receptors is a young man in good health. CDR3s include the opening cysteine and the closing phenylalanine or tryptophan. A D gene is named only where the DNA matches it firmly. Rows may omit the clone size; those that give it use once, few, many or a size class.

D gene: NA
J gene: TRBJ1-4
V gene: TRBV5-1
clone size: few
CDR3 DNA: TGCGCCAGCAGCTCAGGGGCAACTAATGAAAAACTGTTTTTT
CDR3 protein: CASSSGATNEKLFF

D gene: NA
J gene: TRBJ1-1
V gene: TRBV29-1
clone size: NA
CDR3 DNA: TGCAGCGCCGGACAGTTCATGAACACTGAAGCTTTCTTT
CDR3 protein: CSAGQFMNTEAFF

D gene: NA
J gene: TRBJ2-5
V gene: TRBV12-3/TRBV12-4
clone size: NA
CDR3 DNA: TGTGCCAGCAGTTTACGACAAGAGACCCAGTACTTC
CDR3 protein: CASSLRQETQYF

D gene: NA
J gene: TRBJ2-1
V gene: TRBV3-1/TRBV3-2
clone size: NA
CDR3 DNA: TGTGCCAGCAGCCAAGATCCACTTTCCTACAATGAGCAGTTCTTC
CDR3 protein: CASSQDPLSYNEQFF

D gene: NA
J gene: TRBJ1-1
V gene: TRBV7-6
clone size: NA
CDR3 DNA: TGTGCCAGCAGCTTAGCGCAACAGGGGAACACTGAAGCTTTCTTT
CDR3 protein: CASSLAQQGNTEAFF

D gene: NA
J gene: TRBJ1-5
V gene: TRBV2
clone size: NA
CDR3 DNA: TGTGCCAGCAGTGCTCAGGGATGGGGCAATCAGCCCCAGCATTTT
CDR3 protein: CASSAQGWGNQPQHF

D gene: NA
J gene: TRBJ1-6
V gene: TRBV7-9
clone size: NA
CDR3 DNA: TGTGCCAGCAGCTCTACAGGGTATTACAGCTCCTATAATTCACCCCTCCACTTT
CDR3 protein: CASSSTGYYSSYNSPLHF

D gene: NA
J gene: TRBJ1-1
V gene: TRBV11-2
clone size: NA
CDR3 DNA: TGTGCCAGCAGCTTAGCCGGACTCCTGGCCATGAACACTGAAGCTTTCTTT
CDR3 protein: CASSLAGLLAMNTEAFF

D gene: NA
J gene: TRBJ1-2
V gene: TRBV21-1
clone size: NA
CDR3 DNA: TGTGCCAGCAGCAAAAAGCTCCGGGGCAGGGCCACCTATGGCTACACCTTC
CDR3 protein: CASSKKLRGRATYGYTF

D gene: NA
J gene: TRBJ1-1
V gene: TRBV6-5
clone size: NA
CDR3 DNA: TGTGCCAGCAGTCCGGGGACACTATCCACTGAAGCTTTCTTT
CDR3 protein: CASSPGTLSTEAFF

D gene: TRBD2
J gene: TRBJ2-2
V gene: TRBV5-6
clone size: NA
CDR3 DNA: TGTGCCAGCAGGAGTAGCGGGGTTAACACCGGGGAGCTGTTTTTT
CDR3 protein: CASRSSGVNTGELFF

D gene: TRBD1
J gene: TRBJ2-2
V gene: TRBV27
clone size: NA
CDR3 DNA: TGTGCCAGCAGCCAACAGGGGGCTATTACCGGGGAGCTGTTTTTT
CDR3 protein: CASSQQGAITGELFF

D gene: TRBD2
J gene: TRBJ2-3
V gene: TRBV6-5
clone size: NA
CDR3 DNA: TGTGCCAGCAGGCGACTAGCGGGGGGGCCAGATACGCAGTATTTT
CDR3 protein: CASRRLAGGPDTQYF

D gene: NA
J gene: TRBJ2-1
V gene: TRBV27
clone size: NA
CDR3 DNA: TGTGCCAGCAGTGATAAAGGCCCGGGACCCTACAATGAGCAGTTCTTC
CDR3 protein: CASSDKGPGPYNEQFF

D gene: NA
J gene: TRBJ1-5
V gene: TRBV19
clone size: NA
CDR3 DNA: TGTGCCAGTAGTATCCAGCAGCCAGGGAATCAGCCCCAGCATTTT
CDR3 protein: CASSIQQPGNQPQHF

D gene: NA
J gene: TRBJ1-5
V gene: TRBV30
clone size: NA
CDR3 DNA: TGTGCCTGGAGTGAGGGCAATCAGCCCCAGCATTTT
CDR3 protein: CAWSEGNQPQHF

D gene: NA
J gene: TRBJ2-5
V gene: TRBV10-3
clone size: NA
CDR3 DNA: TGTGCCATCAGTGAGTCTGGCAGTCAAGAGACCCAGTACTTC
CDR3 protein: CAISESGSQETQYF

D gene: TRBD2
J gene: TRBJ2-1
V gene: TRBV27
clone size: NA
CDR3 DNA: TGTGCCAGCAGTTTATCCTGGACTAGCTACAATGAGCAGTTCTTC
CDR3 protein: CASSLSWTSYNEQFF

D gene: NA
J gene: TRBJ2-1
V gene: TRBV5-1
clone size: NA
CDR3 DNA: TGCGCCAGCCATAATACAGGCTACTCCTACAATGAGCAGTTCTTC
CDR3 protein: CASHNTGYSYNEQFF

D gene: TRBD1
J gene: TRBJ1-5
V gene: TRBV5-1
clone size: NA
CDR3 DNA: TGCGCCAGCAGCTTCACAGGGGTGGGGCAGCCCCAGCATTTT
CDR3 protein: CASSFTGVGQPQHF

D gene: TRBD1
J gene: TRBJ1-6
V gene: TRBV6-5
clone size: NA
CDR3 DNA: TGTGCCAGCAAGGACAGGGGGAATTCACCCCTCCACTTT
CDR3 protein: CASKDRGNSPLHF

D gene: NA
J gene: TRBJ1-5
V gene: TRBV2
clone size: NA
CDR3 DNA: TGTGCCAGCAGTGAAGCGCGGGACGGCAATCAGCCCCAGCATTTT
CDR3 protein: CASSEARDGNQPQHF